This TCR beta chain was recovered during a study of blood T cells in healthy people across ages (dated by TCRdb to 2015 to 2017). In terms of the full investigation: In model experiments, template switching captured roughly one uniquely barcoded TCR beta cDNA molecule for every two T cells. Age-related changes in TCR beta repertoire diversity were measured in the study by deep sequencing normalized with unique cDNA molecular identifiers. To avoid experimental bias, donors of different ages were randomly spread across the sequencing lanes. The donors were divided into four age groups: young (average about 15 years), middle-aged (roughly 40), aged (62) and long-lived (roughly 82). Using the same blood draw, the study looked at two additional independent replicas of 1 million unique cDNA reads for two donors, one aged 18 to 30 and the other aged 80 or older.

As concerns this clonotype: No cognate antigen has been identified for it. Qualities for individual bases were not recorded, and no much larger clone is one base off.

On the study overall, not on this receptor specifically: Donor CMV infection status was unknown, potentially confounding age-related changes in expanded clonotypes. Compared with the aged group, more naive CD4+ T cells, fewer expanded clones and increased TCR diversity were shown by the long-lived group, suggesting age selection. Observed TCR beta diversity per million T cells fell roughly linearly with age, and a significant reduction was already apparent by age approximately 41. Total diversity estimates from one million sequenced T cells were considered lower bounds and underestimates. Because profiling used bulk unsorted PBMCs, naive and antigen-experienced compartments could not be compared conclusively. Observed TCR beta diversity correlated strongly with the percentage of naive T cells measured by flow cytometry.

The germline V gene (reference sequence) supplies CDR1 DFQATT and CDR2 SNEGSKA. Reading from cysteine to phenylalanine, the CDR3 counts 14 amino acids. Only the CDR3 DNA stays, 42 bases, in frame from base 1. V trim: 6 bases; J trim: 4 bases; unmatched bases: 7. Library prep was done by 5' RACE. Sequencing used an Illumina HiSeq 2500. A second PCR of roughly 6 to 11 cycles was performed with a sample-barcoded 5' primer and a J-beta primer mix. A unique molecular identifier was introduced onto each TCR beta cDNA molecule by a template-switch 5' adaptor carrying 12 random nucleotides. At least 3 million CDR3-containing paired-end reads were obtained from each sample. First-strand cDNA was synthesized from all RNA with the Mint cDNA synthesis kit, primed by a TRBC-specific oligonucleotide. Following uracil-DNA glycosylase treatment, all cDNA underwent a first 18-cycle PCR with the universal primers M1SS and BC2_uni_R. In the original analysis: Each sample was normalized by randomly selecting 1 million high-quality reads, each carrying a distinct molecular identifier. Reads sharing molecular identifiers were discarded rather than binned into consensus sequences. MiTCR, run with a Q25 quality threshold and the strictest error-elimination algorithm, handled CDR3 identification, clonotype clustering and error correction. A nonparametric unseen species model using Euler transformation provided a lower-bound estimate of total TCR beta diversity. The public reads were reanalyzed by TCRdb: fastp trimming at Q25, MiXCR alignment, in-frame beta chains only. Records with the same CDR3 protein are collapsed into one entry carrying the most frequent genes and DNA. The V and J calls and clone size are TCRdb's, not the authors'. Present in this sample are roughly 1.5 million distinct CDR3 sequences, about 45% of which were seen just once. The top ten hold just over 4% of the sample.

Donors were approximately 42 systemically healthy Caucasian individuals from Russia aged roughly 6 to 100 years. Around 10 milliliters of peripheral blood were collected from each donor into EDTA-treated Vacutainer tubes. Ficoll-Paque density-gradient centrifugation was used to isolate PBMCs, with at least 6.5 million per sample. Trizol reagent was used to extract total RNA from the PBMCs, yielding at least 5 micrograms per sample. The percentages of naive CD45RAhigh/CD27high T cells were determined by flow cytometry on a PBMC aliquot from every donor. Rearrangement joined TRBV20-1 to TRBJ1-4; 8 central nucleotides agree with TRBD1. The clonotype originates from a woman in her late teens or twenties in good health. Specimen: blood. The encoded CDR3 is CSAIRTGFNEKLFF. Read as DNA, the sequence is TGCAGTGCCATCAGGACAGGGTTTAATGAAAAACTGTTTTTT.